A single sample is the source of the 18 T cell receptor beta chains below, sequenced in a study of blood T cell repertoires in COVID-19. Sequenced by immunoSEQ multiplex PCR; TCRdb stores in-frame clones only, minus some. This table holds 65,000 to 95,000 clones, roughly 79% found once. The specimen was peripheral blood. The origin of the receptors is a human donor in a cohort sampled during active COVID-19.

The V call is TRBV4-3, the J call TRBJ2-2; 9 bases align to TRBD2. J was trimmed by 5 bases and V by 1 base; bases with no gene match: 5. Germline CDR1 and CDR2: LGHNA and YSLEER. This CDR3 is 16 amino acids long. CDR3 protein: CASSQGPGLATGELFF. CDR3 in DNA: TGCGCCAGCAGCCAAGGCCCCGGACTAGCGACCGGGGAGCTGTTTTTT.

This chain connects TRBV24-1 to TRBJ1-2; 8 bases are shared with TRBD1. The V gene's germline CDR1 is KGHDR and CDR2 SFDVKD. This CDR3 has 15 amino acids. Trimming at V came to 2 bases and at J to 6 bases, leaving 7 bases not matched to a gene. The CDR3 DNA sequence: TGTGCCACCAGTGATTCCTCAGGGGGCAGTAATGGCTACACCTTC. This translates into CATSDSSGGSNGYTF.

This sequence joins TRBV27 and TRBJ2-7, with 7 bases identical to TRBD2. The CDR3 has 14 amino acids. Germline V gene sequence: CDR1 MNHEY, CDR2 SMNVEV (reference sequence). Trimming at V came to 6 bases and at J to 3 bases, leaving 8 bases not matched to a gene. The CDR3 region is CASSQAGSYYEQYF. The CDR3 DNA is TGTGCCAGCAGCCAAGCGGGGTCCTACTACGAGCAGTACTTC.

The chain uses TRBV6-1 and TRBJ2-3; D not certain. The CDR3 sequence is 15 residues long. Germline CDR1 reads MNHNS; CDR2 reads SASEGT. V was trimmed by 1 base and J by 2 bases, leaving 10 bases between them. Here the CDR3 reads CASSEVRHHTDTQYF. In DNA, the CDR3 is TGTGCCAGCAGTGAAGTTCGACACCACACAGATACGCAGTATTTT.

V gene TRBV27 combines with J gene TRBJ1-2; maybe TRBD1 (6 bases). Trimming took 4 bases from V and 2 from J, leaving 17 bases between them. The CDR3 is 16 amino acids. Germline V lookup: CDR1 MNHEY, CDR2 SMNVEV (reference sequence). CDR3 nucleotides: TGTGCCAGCAGTTACCTCGAGGGGGTCCAAAACTATGGCTACACCTTC. It encodes CASSYLEGVQNYGYTF.

There are many counts of this clone. The chain carries TRBV5-3 and TRBJ2-3; 13 positions agree with TRBD2. TRBV5-3 is annotated as an ORF whose role is uncertain. The V and J ends lost 3 bases and 0 bases, in that order; junction bases with no gene match: 16. The CDR3 runs to 21 residues. For the CDR3, the DNA is TGTGCCAGAAGCTCCCCGACAACAAGACTAGCGGGAGGCCGAAGCACAGATACGCAGTATTTT. Protein sequence: CARSSPTTRLAGGRSTDTQYF.

The chain couples TRBV27 to TRBJ1-1, with D hard to call. The CDR3 extends over 13 amino acids. Trimming removed 5 bases from V and 1 base from J, with 8 bases in between. Germline V gene data show CDR1 as MNHEY and CDR2 as SMNVEV (reference sequence). CDR3 bases: TGTGCCAGCAGTGTCACACGGAACACTGAAGCTTTCTTT. Protein product: CASSVTRNTEAFF.

The chain recombines TRBV28 with TRBJ1-5, with D tentatively TRBD1 (5 bases). Germline CDR1 is MDHEN and CDR2 is SYDVKM. The CDR3 is 15 amino acids. The ends were cut back, 4 bases at V and 1 base at J, with 11 bases in the middle. In DNA, the CDR3 is TGTGCCAGCAGTTCGGCGGGGACGAGCAATCAGCCCCAGCATTTT. It is translated as CASSSAGTSNQPQHF.

The V gene is TRBV12-3 or TRBV12-4, the J gene TRBJ2-7; 10 positions match TRBD1. The junction had 1 base not matched to a gene; V was cut back by 4 bases and J by 4 bases. This CDR3 has 13 residues. This chain's CDR3 is CASSSGQGYEQYV. DNA for the CDR3: TGTGCCAGCAGTTCGGGACAGGGGTACGAGCAGTACGTC.

This chain connects TRBV9 to TRBJ2-5; 9 nucleotides align to TRBD2. The CDR3 length is 16 residues. V gave up 0 bases and J gave up 2 bases; unmatched junction bases: 5. Germline CDR1 and CDR2: SGDLS and YYNGEE. For the CDR3, the DNA is TGTGCCAGCAGCGTAGGGGCTAGCGGGGTACAAGAGACCCAGTACTTC. This encodes CASSVGASGVQETQYF. Based on the CDR3 plus reference TRBV9 and TRBJ2-5, the full variable domain is DSGVTQTPKHLITATGQRVTLRCSPRSGDLSVYWYQQSLDQGLQFLIQYYNGEERAKGNILERFSAQQFPDLHSELNLSSLELGDSALYFCASSVGASGVQETQYFGPGTRLLVL.

The genes are TRBV24-1 and TRBJ2-7; 7 bases line up with TRBD1. Trimming removed 3 bases from V and 7 bases from J; junction bases left unmatched: 8. CDR3 length equals 14 residues. CDR1 and CDR2 (germline): KGHDR, SFDVKD. The CDR3 loop is CATSDGDSQGEQYF. The DNA of the CDR3 is TGTGCCACCAGTGATGGGGACAGCCAAGGGGAGCAGTACTTC.

The J gene is TRBJ2-3, the V gene TRBV11-3; weak D call: TRBD1 (7 bases). The V and J ends lost 8 bases and 2 bases respectively, with 14 bases between them. This CDR3 contains 14 residues. In germline, CDR1 is SGHNT, CDR2 YENEEA. CDR3 region: CASVGGGATDTQYF. In nucleotides, the CDR3 is TGTGCCAGCGTCGGAGGGGGCGCCACAGATACGCAGTATTTT.

This clone has a single count. The chain employs TRBV6-2 or TRBV6-3 and TRBJ2-7, with D possibly TRBD2 on 6 matching bases. The ends were cut back, 2 bases at V and 0 bases at J, with 26 bases in the middle. The CDR3 sequence is 20 residues long. The germline gives CDR1 MNHEY, CDR2 SVGEGT. CDR3 sequence: CASSYPAVTGDSPSSYEQYV. CDR3 DNA sequence: TGTGCCAGCAGTTACCCGGCGGTTACGGGGGATAGCCCGAGCTCCTACGAGCAGTACGTC.

V and J are TRBV3-1 (or the pseudogene TRBV3-2) and TRBJ2-5; 8 bases fit TRBD1. Germline CDR1 reads LGHDT; CDR2 reads YNNKEL (reference sequence). The J segment lost 2 bases and the V segment lost 3 bases, leaving 5 bases of the junction unmatched. CDR3 length: 15 residues. CDR3 amino acids: CASSHQTGAQETQYF. CDR3 in DNA: TGTGCCAGCAGCCACCAGACAGGGGCACAAGAGACCCAGTACTTC.

The chain is built from TRBV6-2 or TRBV6-3 and TRBJ2-1; 9 bases line up with TRBD2. The CDR3 loop spans 17 amino acids. J lost 6 bases, V lost 0 bases, and 9 bases had no gene match. Per the germline V gene, CDR1 is MNHEY and CDR2 is SVGEGT. In DNA form, the CDR3 reads TGTGCCAGCAGTTACTCGTTTGACCTAGCGGGAATCAATGAGCAGTTCTTC. This gives the protein CASSYSFDLAGINEQFF.

The rearrangement joins TRBV24-1 to TRBJ1-1; D not certain. Germline V gene sequence: CDR1 KGHDR, CDR2 SFDVKD. The germline V and J ends were trimmed by 9 bases and 0 bases, with 10 bases remaining between them. The CDR3 extends over 13 amino acids. The CDR3 protein is CATRGRMNTEAFF. The CDR3 DNA sequence: TGTGCCACCCGAGGGCGTATGAACACTGAAGCTTTCTTT.

The chain combines TRBV6-5 with TRBJ1-1; D perhaps matches TRBD1 (5 bases). Germline V lookup: CDR1 MNHEY, CDR2 SVGAGI. V gave up 9 bases and J gave up 6 bases, with 20 bases separating them. CDR3 size: 14 residues. The CDR3 region is CASKWAGQTAEAFF. CDR3 bases: TGTGCCAGTAAGTGGGCGGGGCAGACCGCTGAAGCTTTCTTT.

The chain carries TRBV9 and TRBJ2-1, with TRBD2 matching over 9 bases. Germline assignment: CDR1 SGDLS and CDR2 YYNGEE. The junction had 5 bases not matched to a gene; V was cut back by 0 bases and J by 4 bases. The CDR3 spans 16 residues. Written as DNA, the CDR3 is TGTGCCAGCAGCGTAGATCTAGCGGGGCTTTACAATGAGCAGTTCTTC. Its protein product is CASSVDLAGLYNEQFF.